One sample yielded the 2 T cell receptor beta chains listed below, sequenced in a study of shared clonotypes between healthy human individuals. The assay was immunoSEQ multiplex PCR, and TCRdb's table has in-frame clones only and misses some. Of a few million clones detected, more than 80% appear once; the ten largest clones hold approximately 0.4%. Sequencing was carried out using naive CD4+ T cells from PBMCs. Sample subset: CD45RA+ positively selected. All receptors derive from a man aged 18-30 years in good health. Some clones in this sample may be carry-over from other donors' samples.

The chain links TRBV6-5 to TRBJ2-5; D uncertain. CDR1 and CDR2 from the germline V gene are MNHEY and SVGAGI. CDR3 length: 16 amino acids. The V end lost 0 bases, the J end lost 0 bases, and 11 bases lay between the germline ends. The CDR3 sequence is CASSYSPRRDQETQYF. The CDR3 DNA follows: TGTGCCAGCAGTTACTCCCCGAGACGCGACCAAGAGACCCAGTACTTC.

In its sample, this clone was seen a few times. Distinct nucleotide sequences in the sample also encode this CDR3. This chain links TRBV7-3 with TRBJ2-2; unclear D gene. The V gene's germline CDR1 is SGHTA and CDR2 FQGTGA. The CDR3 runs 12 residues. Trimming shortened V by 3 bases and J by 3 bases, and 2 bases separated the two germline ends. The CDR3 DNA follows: TGTGCCAGCAGCTTGGACACCGGGGAGCTGTTTTTT. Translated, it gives CASSLDTGELFF. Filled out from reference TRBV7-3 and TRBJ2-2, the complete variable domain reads GAGVSQTPSNKVTEKGKYVELRCDPISGHTALYWYRQSLGQGPEFLIYFQGTGAADDSGLPNDRFFAVRPEGSVSTLKIQRTERGDSAVYLCASSLDTGELFFGEGSRLTVL.